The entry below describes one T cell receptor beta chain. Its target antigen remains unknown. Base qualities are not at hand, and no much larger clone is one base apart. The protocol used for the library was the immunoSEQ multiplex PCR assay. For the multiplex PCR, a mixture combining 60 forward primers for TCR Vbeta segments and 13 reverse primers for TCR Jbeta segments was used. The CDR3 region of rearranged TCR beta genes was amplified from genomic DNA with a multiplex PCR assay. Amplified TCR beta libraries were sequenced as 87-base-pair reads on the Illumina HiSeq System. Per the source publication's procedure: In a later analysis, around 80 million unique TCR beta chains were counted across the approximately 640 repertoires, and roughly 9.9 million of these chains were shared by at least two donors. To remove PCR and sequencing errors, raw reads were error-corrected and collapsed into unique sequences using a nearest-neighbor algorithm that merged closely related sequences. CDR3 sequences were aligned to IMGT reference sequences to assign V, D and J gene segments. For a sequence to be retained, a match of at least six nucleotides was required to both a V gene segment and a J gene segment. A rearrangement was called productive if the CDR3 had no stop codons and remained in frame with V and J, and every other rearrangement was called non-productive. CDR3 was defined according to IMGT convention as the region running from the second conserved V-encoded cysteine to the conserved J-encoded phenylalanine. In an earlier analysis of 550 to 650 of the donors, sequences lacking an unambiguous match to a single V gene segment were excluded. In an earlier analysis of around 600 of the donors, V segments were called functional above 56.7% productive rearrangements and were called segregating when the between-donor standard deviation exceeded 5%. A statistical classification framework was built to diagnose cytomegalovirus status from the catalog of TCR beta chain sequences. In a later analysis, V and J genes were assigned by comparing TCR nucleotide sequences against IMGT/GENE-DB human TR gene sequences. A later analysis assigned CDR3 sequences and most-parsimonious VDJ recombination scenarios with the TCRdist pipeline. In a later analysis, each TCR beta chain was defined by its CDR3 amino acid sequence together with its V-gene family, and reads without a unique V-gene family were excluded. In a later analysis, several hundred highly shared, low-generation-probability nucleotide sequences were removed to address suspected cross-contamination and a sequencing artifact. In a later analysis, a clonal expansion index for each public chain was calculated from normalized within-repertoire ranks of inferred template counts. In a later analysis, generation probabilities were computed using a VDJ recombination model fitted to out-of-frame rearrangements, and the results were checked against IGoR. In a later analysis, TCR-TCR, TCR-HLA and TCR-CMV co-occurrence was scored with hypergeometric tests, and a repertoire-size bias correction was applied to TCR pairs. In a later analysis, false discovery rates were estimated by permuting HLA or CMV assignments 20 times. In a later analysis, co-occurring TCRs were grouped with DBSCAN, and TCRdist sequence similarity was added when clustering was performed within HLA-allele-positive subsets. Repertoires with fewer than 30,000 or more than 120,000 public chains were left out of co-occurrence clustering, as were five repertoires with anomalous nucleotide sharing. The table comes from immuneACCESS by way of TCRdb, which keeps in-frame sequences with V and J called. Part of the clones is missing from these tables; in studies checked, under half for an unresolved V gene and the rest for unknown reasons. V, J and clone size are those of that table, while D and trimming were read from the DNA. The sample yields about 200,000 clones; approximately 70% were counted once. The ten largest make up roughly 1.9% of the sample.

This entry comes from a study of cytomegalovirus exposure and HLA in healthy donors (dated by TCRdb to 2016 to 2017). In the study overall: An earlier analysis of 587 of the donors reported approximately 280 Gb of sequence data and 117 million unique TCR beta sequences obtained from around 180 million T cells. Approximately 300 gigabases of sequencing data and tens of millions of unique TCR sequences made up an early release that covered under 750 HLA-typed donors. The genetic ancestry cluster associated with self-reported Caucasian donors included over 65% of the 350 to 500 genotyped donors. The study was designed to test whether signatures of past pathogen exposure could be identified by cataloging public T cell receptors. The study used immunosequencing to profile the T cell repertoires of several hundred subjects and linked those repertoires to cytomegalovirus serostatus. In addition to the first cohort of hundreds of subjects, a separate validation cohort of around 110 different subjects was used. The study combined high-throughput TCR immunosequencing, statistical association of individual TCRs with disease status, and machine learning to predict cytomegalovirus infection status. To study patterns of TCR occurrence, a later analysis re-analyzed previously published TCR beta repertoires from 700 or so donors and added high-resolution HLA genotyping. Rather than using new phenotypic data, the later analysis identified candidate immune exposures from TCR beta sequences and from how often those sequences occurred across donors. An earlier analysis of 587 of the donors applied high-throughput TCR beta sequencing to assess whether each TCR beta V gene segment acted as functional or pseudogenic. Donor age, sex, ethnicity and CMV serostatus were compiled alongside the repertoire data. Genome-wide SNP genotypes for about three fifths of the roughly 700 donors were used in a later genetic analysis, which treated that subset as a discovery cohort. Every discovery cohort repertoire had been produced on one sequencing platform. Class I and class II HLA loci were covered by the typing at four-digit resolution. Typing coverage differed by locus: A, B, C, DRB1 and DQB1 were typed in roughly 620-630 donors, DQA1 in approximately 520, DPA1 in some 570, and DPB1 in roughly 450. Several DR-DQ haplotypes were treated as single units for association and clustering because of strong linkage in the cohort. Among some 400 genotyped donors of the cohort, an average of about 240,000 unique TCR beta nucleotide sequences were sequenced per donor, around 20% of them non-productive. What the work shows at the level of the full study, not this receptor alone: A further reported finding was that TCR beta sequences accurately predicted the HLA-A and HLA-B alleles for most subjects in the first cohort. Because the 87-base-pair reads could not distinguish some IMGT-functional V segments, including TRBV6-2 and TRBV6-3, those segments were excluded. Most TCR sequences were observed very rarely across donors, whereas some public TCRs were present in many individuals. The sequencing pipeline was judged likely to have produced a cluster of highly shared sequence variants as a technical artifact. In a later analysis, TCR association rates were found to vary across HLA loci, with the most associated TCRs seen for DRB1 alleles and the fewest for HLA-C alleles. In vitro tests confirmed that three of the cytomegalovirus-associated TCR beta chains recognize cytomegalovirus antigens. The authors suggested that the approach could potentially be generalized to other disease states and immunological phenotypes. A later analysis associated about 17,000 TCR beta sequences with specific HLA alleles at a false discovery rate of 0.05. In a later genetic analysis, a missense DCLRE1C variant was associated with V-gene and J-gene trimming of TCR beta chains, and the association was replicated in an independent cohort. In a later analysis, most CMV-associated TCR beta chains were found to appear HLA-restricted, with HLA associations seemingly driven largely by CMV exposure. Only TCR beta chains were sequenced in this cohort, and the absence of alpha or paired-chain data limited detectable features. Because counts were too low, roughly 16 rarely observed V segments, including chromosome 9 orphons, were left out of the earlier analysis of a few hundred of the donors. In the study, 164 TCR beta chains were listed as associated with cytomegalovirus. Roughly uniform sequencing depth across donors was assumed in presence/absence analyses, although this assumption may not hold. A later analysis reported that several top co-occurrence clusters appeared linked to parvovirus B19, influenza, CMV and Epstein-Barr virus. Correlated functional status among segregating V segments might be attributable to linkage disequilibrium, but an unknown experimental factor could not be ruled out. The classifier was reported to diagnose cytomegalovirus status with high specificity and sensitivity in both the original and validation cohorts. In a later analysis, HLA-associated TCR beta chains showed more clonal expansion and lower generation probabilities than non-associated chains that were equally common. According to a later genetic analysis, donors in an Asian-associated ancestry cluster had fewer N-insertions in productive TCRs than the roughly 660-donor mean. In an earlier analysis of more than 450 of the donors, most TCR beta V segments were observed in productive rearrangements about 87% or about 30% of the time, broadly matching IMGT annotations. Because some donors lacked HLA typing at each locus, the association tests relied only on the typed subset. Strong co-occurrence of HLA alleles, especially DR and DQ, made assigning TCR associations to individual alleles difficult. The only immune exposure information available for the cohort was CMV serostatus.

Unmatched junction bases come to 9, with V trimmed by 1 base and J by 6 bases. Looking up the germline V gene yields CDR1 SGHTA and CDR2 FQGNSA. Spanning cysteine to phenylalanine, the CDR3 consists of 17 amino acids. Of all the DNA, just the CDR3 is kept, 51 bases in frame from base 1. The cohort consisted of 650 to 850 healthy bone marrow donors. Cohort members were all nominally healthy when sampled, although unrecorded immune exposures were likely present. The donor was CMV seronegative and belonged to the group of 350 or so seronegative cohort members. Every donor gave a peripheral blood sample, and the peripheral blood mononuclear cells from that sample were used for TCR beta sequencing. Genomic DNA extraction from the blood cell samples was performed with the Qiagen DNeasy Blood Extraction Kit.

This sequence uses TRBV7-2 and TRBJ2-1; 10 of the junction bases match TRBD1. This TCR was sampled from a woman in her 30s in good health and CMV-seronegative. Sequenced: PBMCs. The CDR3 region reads CASSLGGQGKKSNEQFF. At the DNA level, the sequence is TGTGCCAGCAGCTTAGGGGGACAGGGGAAGAAGAGCAATGAGCAGTTCTTC. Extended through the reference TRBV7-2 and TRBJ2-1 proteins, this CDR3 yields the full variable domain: GAGVSQSPSNKVTEKGKDVELRCDPISGHTALYWYRQSLGQGLEFLIYFQGNSAPDKSGLPSDRFSAERTGGSVSTLTIQRTQQEDSAVYLCASSLGGQGKKSNEQFFGPGTRLTVL.